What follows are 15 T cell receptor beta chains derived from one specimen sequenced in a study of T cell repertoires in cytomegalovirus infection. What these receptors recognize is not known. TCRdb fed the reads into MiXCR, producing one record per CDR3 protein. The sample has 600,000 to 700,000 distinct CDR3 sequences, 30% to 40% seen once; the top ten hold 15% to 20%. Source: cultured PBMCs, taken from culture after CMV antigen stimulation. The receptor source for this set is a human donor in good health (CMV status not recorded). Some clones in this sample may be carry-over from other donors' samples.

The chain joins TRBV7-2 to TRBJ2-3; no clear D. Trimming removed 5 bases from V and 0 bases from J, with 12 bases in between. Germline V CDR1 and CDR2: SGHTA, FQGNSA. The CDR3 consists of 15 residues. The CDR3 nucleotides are TGTGCCAGCAGCGACCCCTCCTTTAGCACAGATACGCAGTATTTT. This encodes CASSDPSFSTDTQYF. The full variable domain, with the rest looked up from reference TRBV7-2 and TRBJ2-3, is GAGVSQSPSNKVTEKGKDVELRCDPISGHTALYWYRQSLGQGLEFLIYFQGNSAPDKSGLPSDRFSAERTGGSVSTLTIQRTQQEDSAVYLCASSDPSFSTDTQYFGPGTRLTVL.

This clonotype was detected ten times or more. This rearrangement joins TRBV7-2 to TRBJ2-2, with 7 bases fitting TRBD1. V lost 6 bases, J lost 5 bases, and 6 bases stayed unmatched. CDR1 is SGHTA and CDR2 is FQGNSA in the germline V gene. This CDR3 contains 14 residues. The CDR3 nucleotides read TGTGCCAGCAGTTTTACAGGGGCAACCGGGGAGCTGTTTTTT. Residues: CASSFTGATGELFF.

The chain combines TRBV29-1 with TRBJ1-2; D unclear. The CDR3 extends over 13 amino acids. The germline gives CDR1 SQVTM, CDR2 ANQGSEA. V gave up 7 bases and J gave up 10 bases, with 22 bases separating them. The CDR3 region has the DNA TGCAGCGCCACACACAAAGGGAGTGGAGACTACACCTTC. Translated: CSATHKGSGDYTF.

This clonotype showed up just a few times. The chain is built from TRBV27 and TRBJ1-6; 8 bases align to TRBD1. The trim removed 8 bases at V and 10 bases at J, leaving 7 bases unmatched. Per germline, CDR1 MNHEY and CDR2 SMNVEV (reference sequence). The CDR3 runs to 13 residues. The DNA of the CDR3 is TGTGCCAGCGCTGACAGGGGAGGCTCACCCCTCCACTTT. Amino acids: CASADRGGSPLHF.

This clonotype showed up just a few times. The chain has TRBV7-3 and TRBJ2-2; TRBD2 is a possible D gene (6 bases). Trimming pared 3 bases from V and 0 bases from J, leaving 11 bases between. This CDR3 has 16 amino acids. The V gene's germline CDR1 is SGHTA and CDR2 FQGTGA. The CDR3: CASSFVAATNTGELFF. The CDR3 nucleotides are TGTGCCAGCAGCTTCGTAGCGGCTACGAACACCGGGGAGCTGTTTTTT.

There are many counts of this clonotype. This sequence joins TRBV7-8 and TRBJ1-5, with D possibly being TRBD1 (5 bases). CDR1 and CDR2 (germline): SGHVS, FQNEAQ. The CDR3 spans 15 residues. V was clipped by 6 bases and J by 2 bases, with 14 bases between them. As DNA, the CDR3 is TGTGCCAGCAGTCCCGAGGGGTCGGGCAATCAGCCCCAGCATTTT. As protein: CASSPEGSGNQPQHF. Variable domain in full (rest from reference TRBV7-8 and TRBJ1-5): GAGVSQSPRYKVAKRGQDVALRCDPISGHVSLFWYQQALGQGPEFLTYFQNEAQLDKSGLPSDRFFAERPEGSVSTLKIQRTQQEDSAVYLCASSPEGSGNQPQHFGDGTRLSIL.

The CDR3 DNA reads as TGCAGTGCCACAAGGGACCCTCGGGCCACAGATACGCAGTATTTT. As protein: CSATRDPRATDTQYF. V usage is TRBV20-1 and J usage is TRBJ2-3; TRBD1 or TRBD2 may be the D gene (5 bases each). From germline, CDR1 is DFQATT and CDR2 SNEGSKA (reference sequence). V was pared by 6 bases and J by 2 bases, with 18 bases between. The CDR3 spans 15 residues.

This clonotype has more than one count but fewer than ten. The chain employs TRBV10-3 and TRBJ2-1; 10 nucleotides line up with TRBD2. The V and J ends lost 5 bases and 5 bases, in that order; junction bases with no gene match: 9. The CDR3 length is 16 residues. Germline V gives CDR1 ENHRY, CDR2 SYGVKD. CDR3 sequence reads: CAISPYSGRTNNEQFF. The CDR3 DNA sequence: TGTGCCATCAGTCCCTATAGCGGGAGGACGAACAATGAGCAGTTCTTC.

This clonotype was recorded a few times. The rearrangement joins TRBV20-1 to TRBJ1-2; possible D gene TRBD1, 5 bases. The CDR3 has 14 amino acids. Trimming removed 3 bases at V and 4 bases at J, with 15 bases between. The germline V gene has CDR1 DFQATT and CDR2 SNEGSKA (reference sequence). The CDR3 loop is CSARKGVAGYGYTF. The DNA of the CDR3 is TGCAGTGCTAGGAAAGGGGTAGCTGGCTATGGCTACACCTTC.

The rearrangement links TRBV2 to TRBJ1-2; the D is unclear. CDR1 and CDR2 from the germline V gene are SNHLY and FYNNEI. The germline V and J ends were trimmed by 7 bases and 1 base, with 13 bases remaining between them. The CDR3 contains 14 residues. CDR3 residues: CASTLQSSNYGYTF. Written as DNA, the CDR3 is TGTGCCAGCACCCTGCAGAGCAGTAACTATGGCTACACCTTC.

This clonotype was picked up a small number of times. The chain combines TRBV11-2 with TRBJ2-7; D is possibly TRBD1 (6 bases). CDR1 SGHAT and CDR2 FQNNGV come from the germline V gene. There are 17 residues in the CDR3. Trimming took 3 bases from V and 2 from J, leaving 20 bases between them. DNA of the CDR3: TGTGCCAGCAGCTTCAGGGGTAGAGGACAGTTACCCTACGAGCAGTACTTC. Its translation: CASSFRGRGQLPYEQYF.

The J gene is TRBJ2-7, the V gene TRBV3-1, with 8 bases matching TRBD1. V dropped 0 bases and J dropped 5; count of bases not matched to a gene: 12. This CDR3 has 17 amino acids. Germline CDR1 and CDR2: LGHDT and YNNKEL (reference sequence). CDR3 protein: CASSQEYKTGVTHEQYF. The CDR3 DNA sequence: TGTGCCAGCAGCCAAGAATATAAGACAGGGGTTACCCACGAGCAGTACTTC.

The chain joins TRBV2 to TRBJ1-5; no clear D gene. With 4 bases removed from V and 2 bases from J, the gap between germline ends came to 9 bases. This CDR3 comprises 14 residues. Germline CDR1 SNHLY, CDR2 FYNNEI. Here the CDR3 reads CASSVMAGNQPQHF. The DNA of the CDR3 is TGTGCCAGCAGTGTTATGGCAGGCAATCAGCCCCAGCATTTT.

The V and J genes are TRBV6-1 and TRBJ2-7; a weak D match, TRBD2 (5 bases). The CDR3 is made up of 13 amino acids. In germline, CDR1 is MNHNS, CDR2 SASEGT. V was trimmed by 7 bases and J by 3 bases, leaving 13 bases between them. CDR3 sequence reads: CASMSIRGYEQYF. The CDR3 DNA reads TGTGCCAGCATGTCTATCCGGGGCTACGAGCAGTACTTC.

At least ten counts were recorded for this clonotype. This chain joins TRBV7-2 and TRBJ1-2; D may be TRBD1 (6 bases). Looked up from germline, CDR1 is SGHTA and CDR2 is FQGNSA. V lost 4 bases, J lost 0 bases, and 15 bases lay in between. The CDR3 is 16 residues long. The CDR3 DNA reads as TGTGCCAGCAGCTCCCAAGGGGGTGGAACTAACTATGGCTACACCTTC. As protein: CASSSQGGGTNYGYTF.